This passage covers 16 T cell receptor beta chains from one sample sequenced in a study of cytomegalovirus exposure and HLA in healthy donors. The primer mix had 60 Vbeta and 13 Jbeta primers. Some clones are missing from TCRdb's copy, which holds only in-frame ones; the method was immunoSEQ multiplex PCR. The sample includes 150,000 to 170,000 clones, more than 75% of them seen just once. Sample: PBMCs. These TCRs come from a woman between 40 and 50 years old in good health and CMV-seropositive.

V usage is TRBV9 and J usage is TRBJ2-7; maybe TRBD1 (6 bases). Trimming took off 3 bases at V and 6 bases at J, with 19 bases between the two ends. From germline, CDR1 is SGDLS and CDR2 YYNGEE. The CDR3 runs 15 residues. The CDR3 sequence is CASSAGTGTSFEQYF. The CDR3 DNA reads as TGTGCCAGCAGCGCCGGGACCGGGACATCTTTCGAGCAGTACTTC.

The V and J genes are TRBV7-9 and TRBJ1-5; D uncertain. V lost 5 bases and J lost 9, with 14 bases in between. The germline CDR1 and CDR2 sequences are SEHNR and FQNEAQ (reference sequence). CDR3 length: 13 residues. CDR3 loop: CASSPHGGGPQHF. In DNA, the CDR3 is TGTGCCAGCAGCCCCCATGGCGGAGGGCCCCAGCATTTT.

This clone was observed a single time. The chain links TRBV28 to TRBJ1-2; D possibly corresponds to TRBD1 (6 bases). V was clipped by 3 bases and J by 1 base, with 9 bases between them. The germline gives CDR1 MDHEN, CDR2 SYDVKM. This CDR3 has 14 residues. The CDR3 region is CASSLNRVNYGYTF. For the CDR3, the DNA is TGTGCCAGCAGTTTGAACAGGGTTAACTATGGCTACACCTTC.

The chain uses TRBV2 and TRBJ2-1, with 7 bases that match TRBD2. CDR1 and CDR2 (germline): SNHLY, FYNNEI. The CDR3 length is 14 residues. Trimming cost V 4 bases and J 10 bases; bases outside gene matches: 10. CDR3 DNA sequence: TGTGCCAGCAGTGTAAGGCTAGCGGATAGCGAGCAGTTCTTC. As protein: CASSVRLADSEQFF.

This CDR3 reads CASSISYGTEAFF. As DNA, the CDR3 is TGTGCCAGTAGTATATCATACGGCACTGAAGCTTTCTTT. The J gene is TRBJ1-1, the V gene TRBV19; D ambiguous. The CDR3 length is 13 residues. Germline V gene sequence: CDR1 LNHDA, CDR2 SQIVND (reference sequence). V dropped 2 bases and J dropped 4 bases, with 8 bases sitting between them.

CDR3 coding DNA: TGTGCCAGCACTCCCCGGTGGGGGGGGTCGAACGAGCAGTACTTC. It encodes CASTPRWGGSNEQYF. The V call is TRBV6-5, the J call TRBJ2-7, with 7 positions matching TRBD2. The CDR3 loop spans 15 amino acids. J lost 5 bases, V lost 7 bases, and 14 bases had no gene match. CDR1 and CDR2 from the germline V gene are MNHEY and SVGAGI.

This rearrangement joins TRBV27 to TRBJ2-7; D is uncertain. CDR1 is MNHEY, CDR2 SMNVEV, per germline (reference sequence). The CDR3 loop spans 14 amino acids. Trimming shortened V by 3 bases and J by 0 bases, and 9 bases separated the two germline ends. The CDR3: CASSLAVSSYEQYF. Here the CDR3 DNA reads TGTGCCAGCAGTTTGGCTGTATCCTCCTACGAGCAGTACTTC.

V and J are TRBV6-5 and TRBJ2-2; 11 bases agree with TRBD1. J gave up 8 bases and V 1 base, and 6 bases lay outside the gene matches. Germline CDR1 is MNHEY and CDR2 is SVGAGI. There are 16 residues in the CDR3. The CDR3 region has the DNA TGTGCCAGCAGTTACTTCGGGACAGGGGGGTTAGGGGAGCTGTTTTTT. Translating gives CASSYFGTGGLGELFF.

Here the CDR3 DNA reads TGTGCCAGCACCAACCCCGGGAGAGTCTACGAGCAGTACTTC. This gives the protein CASTNPGRVYEQYF. The V gene is TRBV7-8, the J gene TRBJ2-7; maybe TRBD2 (6 bases). CDR1 is SGHVS and CDR2 is FQNEAQ in the germline V gene. V lost 7 bases, J lost 3 bases, and 16 bases lay in between. This CDR3 contains 14 residues.

The chain combines TRBV7-6 with TRBJ2-7; 12 nucleotides match TRBD1. Germline CDR1 reads SGHVS; CDR2 reads FNYEAQ. Trimming took 5 bases from V and 3 from J; bases not matched to a gene: 11. The CDR3 has 17 amino acids. CDR3 DNA sequence: TGTGCCAGCAGCGGGTACGGGACAGGGGGCAACTACTACGAGCAGTACTTC. This gives the protein CASSGYGTGGNYYEQYF.

The chain couples TRBV30 to TRBJ1-2; 11 bases align to TRBD1. The CDR3 has 15 amino acids. Germline V gene data show CDR1 as GTSNPN and CDR2 as SVGIG (reference sequence). The ends lost 4 bases at V and 7 bases at J; junction bases unmatched: 11. CDR3 DNA: TGTGCCTGGAACCTGGGACAGGGGGATAGTCGTGGCTACACCTTC. The encoded protein is CAWNLGQGDSRGYTF.

The chain recombines TRBV5-1 with TRBJ2-5, with TRBD1 identical over 7 bases. Losses at the gene ends were 5 bases for V and 1 base for J; bases not matched to a gene: 8. This CDR3 is built from 15 residues. Per the germline V gene, CDR1 is SGHRS and CDR2 is YFSETQ. CDR3 in DNA: TGCGCCAGCAGTCTGAGGGGGCTCCCCCAAGAGACCCAGTACTTC. Amino acids: CASSLRGLPQETQYF.

V is TRBV5-1 and J is TRBJ2-1, with D maybe TRBD1 (5 bases). CDR1 is SGHRS and CDR2 is YFSETQ in the germline V gene. Trimming shortened V by 0 bases and J by 7 bases, and 14 bases separated the two germline ends. The CDR3 has 15 amino acids. CDR3 bases: TGCGCCAGCAGCTTGGATGGCAGGGTATGGAATGAGCAGTTCTTC. Translation gives CASSLDGRVWNEQFF.

Here the CDR3 DNA reads TGTGCCAGCAGCCCCAGGACTAGGCAGGCGCTGAGCACTGAAGCTTTCTTT. Its protein is CASSPRTRQALSTEAFF. The rearrangement uses TRBV7-2 and TRBJ1-1; D is undetermined. There are 17 residues in the CDR3. The germline gives CDR1 SGHTA, CDR2 FQGNSA. The V and J ends lost 5 bases and 4 bases respectively, with 23 bases between them.

This clone is a singleton in its sample. V and J are TRBV4-1 and TRBJ1-2, with 9 bases matching TRBD1. The V segment lost 3 bases and the J segment 7 bases; nucleotides outside the gene matches: 12. Germline V CDR1 and CDR2: MGHRA, YSYEKL. The CDR3 is 16 amino acids. The CDR3: CASSHNFLQGAAGYTF. The CDR3 nucleotides are TGCGCCAGCAGCCACAATTTTTTACAGGGGGCGGCTGGCTACACCTTC.

This clone was observed a few times. This sequence joins TRBV5-6 and TRBJ2-7; 9 bases line up with TRBD2. CDR3 size: 17 residues. J was trimmed by 4 bases and V by 0 bases; bases with no gene match: 11. CDR1 is SGHDT, CDR2 YYEEEE, per germline. DNA of the CDR3: TGTGCCAGCAGCTTGGCTCTAGCGGGAACGAGCAGTTACGAGCAGTACTTC. Its protein product is CASSLALAGTSSYEQYF.